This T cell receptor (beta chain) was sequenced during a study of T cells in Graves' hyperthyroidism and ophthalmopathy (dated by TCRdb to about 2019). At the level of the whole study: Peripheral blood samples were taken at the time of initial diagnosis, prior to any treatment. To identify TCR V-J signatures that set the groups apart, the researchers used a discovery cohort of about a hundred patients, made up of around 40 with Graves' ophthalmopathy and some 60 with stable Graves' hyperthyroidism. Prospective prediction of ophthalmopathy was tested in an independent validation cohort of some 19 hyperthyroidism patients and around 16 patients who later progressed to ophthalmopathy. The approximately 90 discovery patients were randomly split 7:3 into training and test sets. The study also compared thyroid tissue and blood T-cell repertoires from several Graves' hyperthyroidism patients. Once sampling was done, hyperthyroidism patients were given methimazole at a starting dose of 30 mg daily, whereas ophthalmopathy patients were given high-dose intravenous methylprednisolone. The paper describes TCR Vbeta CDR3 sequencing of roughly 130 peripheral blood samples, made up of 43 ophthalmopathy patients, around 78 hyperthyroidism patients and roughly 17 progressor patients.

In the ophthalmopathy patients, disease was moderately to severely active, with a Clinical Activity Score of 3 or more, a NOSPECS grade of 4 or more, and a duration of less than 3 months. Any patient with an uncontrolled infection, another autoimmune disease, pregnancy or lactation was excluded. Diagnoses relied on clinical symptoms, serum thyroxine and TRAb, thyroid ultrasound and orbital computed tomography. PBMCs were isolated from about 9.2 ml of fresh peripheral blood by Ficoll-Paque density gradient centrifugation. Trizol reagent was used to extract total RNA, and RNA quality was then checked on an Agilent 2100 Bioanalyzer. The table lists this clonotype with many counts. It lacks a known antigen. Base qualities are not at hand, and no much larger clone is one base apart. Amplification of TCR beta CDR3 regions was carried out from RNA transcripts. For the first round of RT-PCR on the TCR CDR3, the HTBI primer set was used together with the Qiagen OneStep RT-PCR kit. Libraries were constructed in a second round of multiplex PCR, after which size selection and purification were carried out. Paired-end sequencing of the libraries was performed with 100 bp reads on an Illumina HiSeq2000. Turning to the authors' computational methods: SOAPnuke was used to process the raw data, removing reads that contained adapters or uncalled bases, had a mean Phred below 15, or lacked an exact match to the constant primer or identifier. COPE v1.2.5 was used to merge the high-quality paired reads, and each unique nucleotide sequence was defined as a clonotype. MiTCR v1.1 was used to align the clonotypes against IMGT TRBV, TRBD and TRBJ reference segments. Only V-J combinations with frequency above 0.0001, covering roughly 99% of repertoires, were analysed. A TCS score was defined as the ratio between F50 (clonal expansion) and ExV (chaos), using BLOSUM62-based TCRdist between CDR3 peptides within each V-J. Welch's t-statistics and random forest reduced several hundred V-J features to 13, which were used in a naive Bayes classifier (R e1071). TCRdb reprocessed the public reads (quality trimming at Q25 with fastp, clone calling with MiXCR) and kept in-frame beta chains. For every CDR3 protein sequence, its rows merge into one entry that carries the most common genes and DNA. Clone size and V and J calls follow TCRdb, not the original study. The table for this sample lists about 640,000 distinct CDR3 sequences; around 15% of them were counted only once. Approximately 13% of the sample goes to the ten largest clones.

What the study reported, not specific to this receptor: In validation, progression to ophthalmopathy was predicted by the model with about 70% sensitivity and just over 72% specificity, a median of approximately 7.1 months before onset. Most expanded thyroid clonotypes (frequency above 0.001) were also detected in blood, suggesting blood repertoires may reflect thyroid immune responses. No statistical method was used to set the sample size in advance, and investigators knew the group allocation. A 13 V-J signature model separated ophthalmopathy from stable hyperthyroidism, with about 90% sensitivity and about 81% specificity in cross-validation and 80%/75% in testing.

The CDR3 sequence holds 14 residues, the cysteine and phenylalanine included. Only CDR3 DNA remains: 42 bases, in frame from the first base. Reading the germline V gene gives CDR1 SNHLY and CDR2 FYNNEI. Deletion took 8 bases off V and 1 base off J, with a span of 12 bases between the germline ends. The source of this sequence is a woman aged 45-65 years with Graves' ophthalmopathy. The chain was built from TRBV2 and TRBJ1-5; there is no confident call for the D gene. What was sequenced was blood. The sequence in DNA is TGTGCCAGCGGGGTACTCTTAAGCAATCAGCCCCAGCATTTT. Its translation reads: CASGVLLSNQPQHF.